Following are 13 T cell receptor beta chains from one sample sequenced in a study of blood T cells in healthy people across ages. Through a sample-barcoded 5' primer and a J-beta primer mix, a second PCR was run for roughly 7 to 12 cycles. TCRdb processed the 5' RACE reads anew with MiXCR; each CDR3 protein has one entry. The repertoire holds about 1,500,000 distinct CDR3 sequences, with 28% as singletons. The sample comprised blood. All receptors derive from a woman between 25 and 40 years old in good health.

The chain joins TRBV28 to TRBJ2-1; D ambiguous. CDR1 and CDR2 (germline): MDHEN, SYDVKM. The V end lost 5 bases, the J end lost 10 bases, and 12 bases lay between the germline ends. The CDR3 is made up of 12 amino acids. CDR3 nucleotides: TGTGCCAGCAGTCTCTCTTTTTGGGAGCAGTTCTTC. Amino acid sequence: CASSLSFWEQFF.

The chain joins TRBV5-5 to TRBJ2-1, with 9 nucleotides matching TRBD1. The J call may be faulty, since TRBJ2-7 better matches the DNA end. CDR3 size: 16 residues. The germline V gene has CDR1 SGHKS and CDR2 YYEKEE (reference sequence). As DNA, the CDR3 is TGTGCCAGCAGTGGGGACCCGGGACAGGGCTACAATGAGCAGTACTTC. Translated, it gives CASSGDPGQGYNEQYF.

The chain combines TRBV7-8 with TRBJ2-7; D possibly corresponds to TRBD1 (6 bases). Between the trimmed V and J ends, which lost 5 bases and 4 bases, there was a span of 18 bases. CDR1 and CDR2 from the germline V gene are SGHVS and FQNEAQ. There are 15 residues in the CDR3. The CDR3 reads CASSTRQDAYYEQYF. DNA for the CDR3: TGTGCCAGCAGCACCCGACAGGATGCCTATTACGAGCAGTACTTC.

This clonotype was detected many times. The chain carries TRBV18 and TRBJ2-1; D remains unclear. Germline values: CDR1 KGHSH, CDR2 LQKENI. This CDR3 spans 15 amino acids. Trimming shortened V by 0 bases and J by 6 bases, and 12 bases separated the two germline ends. The CDR3 protein is CASSPPGLNPNEQFF. CDR3 nucleotides: TGTGCCAGCTCACCACCGGGCCTTAACCCCAATGAGCAGTTCTTC.

In its sample, this clonotype was seen many times. J is TRBJ2-7 and V is TRBV7-9; 8 nucleotides line up with TRBD2. CDR3 length equals 14 residues. From germline, CDR1 is SEHNR and CDR2 FQNEAQ (reference sequence). V dropped 5 bases and J dropped 2; count of bases not matched to a gene: 5. The chain's CDR3 is CASSRTSLTYEQYF. For the CDR3, the DNA is TGTGCCAGCAGCAGGACTAGCCTCACCTACGAGCAGTACTTC.

The rearrangement uses TRBV30 and TRBJ2-7; D not certain. CDR1 and CDR2 from the germline V gene are GTSNPN and SVGIG (reference sequence). V lost 2 bases to trimming and J lost 7 bases, with 18 bases between them. This CDR3 region has 14 residues. This CDR3 is CAWSRAGPSEEQYF. Here the CDR3 DNA reads TGTGCCTGGAGTCGCGCCGGGCCTTCGGAGGAGCAGTACTTC. Full variable domain (remainder filled in from reference TRBV30 and TRBJ2-7): SQTIHQWPATLVQPVGSPLSLECTVEGTSNPNLYWYRQAAGRGLQLLFYSVGIGQISSEVPQNLSASRPQDRQFILSSKKLLLSDSGFYLCAWSRAGPSEEQYFGPGTRLTVT.

This clonotype showed up just once. A much larger clone lies one base from this, so it may be a read error. In nucleotides, the CDR3 is TGTGCCAGCAGTCCACCCCGACAGAAACATTCCTACGAGCAGTACTTC. Its protein product is CASSPPRQKHSYEQYF. The chain combines TRBV27 with TRBJ2-7, with a weak D call TRBD1 (5 bases). The CDR3 has 16 amino acids. V was cut by 5 bases and J by 1 base, with 18 bases left in between. The germline CDR1 and CDR2 sequences are MNHEY and SMNVEV (reference sequence).

This clonotype was picked up a small number of times. The chain has TRBV20-1 and TRBJ1-2; 12 positions agree with TRBD1. The CDR3 has 14 amino acids. Germline V gene sequence: CDR1 DFQATT, CDR2 SNEGSKA (reference sequence). Trimming removed 1 base from V and 8 bases from J; junction bases left unmatched: 5. The CDR3 bases are TGCAGTGCTAGAGCGGGACAGGGGGCGAACGGCTACACCTTC. The encoded protein is CSARAGQGANGYTF.

This clonotype was detected a few times. The V and J genes are TRBV29-1 and TRBJ1-2, with 8 bases identical to TRBD1. CDR1 is SQVTM, CDR2 ANQGSEA, per germline. The V and J ends lost 6 bases and 7 bases, in that order; junction bases with no gene match: 16. The CDR3 length is 15 residues. CDR3 in amino acids: CSVGRPRGRNAGYTF. DNA for the CDR3: TGCAGCGTCGGACGACCCAGGGGGCGAAACGCTGGCTACACCTTC.

This chain uses TRBV7-2 with TRBJ1-1; D ambiguous. Trimming took off 1 base at V and 4 bases at J, with 13 bases between the two ends. This CDR3 spans 15 amino acids. Germline assignment: CDR1 SGHTA and CDR2 FQGNSA. This CDR3 is CASSLVSLRSTEAFF. CDR3 DNA sequence: TGTGCCAGCAGCTTAGTGTCCCTACGAAGCACTGAAGCTTTCTTT.

This clonotype has just a few counts. The chain couples TRBV5-1 to TRBJ2-5; 13 bases agree with TRBD2. This CDR3 spans 17 amino acids. CDR1 SGHRS and CDR2 YFSETQ come from the germline V gene. Germline trimming cut 5 bases from V and 2 bases from J; bases unmatched to any gene: 9. CDR3 nucleotide sequence: TGCGCCAGCAGATCCGGGACTAGCGGGGCGGCACAAGAGACCCAGTACTTC. Amino acids: CASRSGTSGAAQETQYF.

V is TRBV30 and J is TRBJ2-4; no firm D call. Germline V lookup: CDR1 GTSNPN, CDR2 SVGIG (reference sequence). Deletions cut 5 bases from V and 7 bases from J, with 12 bases between. The CDR3 is 12 amino acids. The CDR3 DNA is TGTGCCTGGGGGTATTCTGGGAACATTCAGTACTTC. This sequence encodes CAWGYSGNIQYF.

This chain joins TRBV18 and TRBJ2-1; D unresolved. Germline CDR1 is KGHSH and CDR2 is LQKENI. The CDR3 is 15 amino acids. V gave up 4 bases and J gave up 4 bases, with 14 bases separating them. The CDR3 is CASSLSSLVYNEQFF. The CDR3 nucleotides read TGTGCCAGCTCACTCAGTAGTTTAGTTTACAATGAGCAGTTCTTC.